This paragraph reports one T cell receptor beta chain. The PCR was carried out with 60 Vbeta primers and 13 Jbeta primers. Produced via immunoSEQ multiplex PCR; TCRdb's table is partial and in-frame only. This sample contains approximately 58,000 clones. This CDR3 has 11 amino acids. Germline assignment: CDR1 PRHDT and CDR2 FYEKMQ (reference sequence). V dropped 5 bases and J dropped 5 bases, with 6 bases sitting between them. This sample is part of a study of cytomegalovirus exposure and HLA in healthy donors. Sequenced input: PBMCs. J is TRBJ1-1 and V is TRBV13; D is unresolved. The sequence was collected from a man younger than 35 in good health and CMV-seropositive. The CDR3 loop is CASSTYTEAFF. The CDR3 DNA is TGTGCCAGCAGCACATATACTGAAGCTTTCTTT.